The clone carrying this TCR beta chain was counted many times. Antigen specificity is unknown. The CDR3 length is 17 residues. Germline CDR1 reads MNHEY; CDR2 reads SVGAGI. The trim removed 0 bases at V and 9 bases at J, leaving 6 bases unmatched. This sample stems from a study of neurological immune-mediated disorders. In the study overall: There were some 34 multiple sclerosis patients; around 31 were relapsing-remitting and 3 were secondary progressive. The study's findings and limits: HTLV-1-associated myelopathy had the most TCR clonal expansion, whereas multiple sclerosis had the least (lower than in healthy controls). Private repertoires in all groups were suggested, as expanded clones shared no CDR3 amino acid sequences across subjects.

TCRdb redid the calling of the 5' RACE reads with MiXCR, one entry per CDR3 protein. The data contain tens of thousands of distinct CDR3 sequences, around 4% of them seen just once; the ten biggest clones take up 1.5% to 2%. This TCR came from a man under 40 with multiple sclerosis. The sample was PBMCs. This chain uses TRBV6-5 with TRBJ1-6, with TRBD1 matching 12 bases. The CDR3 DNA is TGTGCCAGCAGTTACTCGGGACAGGGGGCGCGGAGTTCACCCCTCCACTTT. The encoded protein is CASSYSGQGARSSPLHF.